This TCR beta chain was retrieved from a study of blood T cells in healthy people across ages. Researchers collected around 10 milliliters of peripheral blood from every single donor. The table lists this clonotype with a few counts. Germline assignment: CDR1 LGHNA and CDR2 YNFKEQ. Trimming took 0 bases from V and 2 from J; bases not matched to a gene: 10. This CDR3 comprises 19 residues. For the second PCR, which ran for roughly 7 to 11 cycles, a sample-barcoded 5' primer and a J-beta primer mix were used. TCRdb processed the 5' RACE reads anew with MiXCR; each CDR3 protein has one entry. The table has about 500,000 distinct CDR3 sequences, less than 25% seen once; the top ten hold roughly 9%. These data are also associated with another study on T cells of mothers and their children.

Sequenced: blood. The clonotype originates from a boy aged 5-17 years in good health. V usage is TRBV4-2 and J usage is TRBJ2-3; 11 bases are shared with TRBD2. CDR3 DNA: TGTGCCAGCAGCCAAGATCGCACTAGCGGGGGTTCCTCCACAGATACGCAGTATTTT. Protein: CASSQDRTSGGSSTDTQYF.